This T cell receptor beta chain came from a study of response to subunit inactivated influenza vaccine. Study-wide results and limits: The authors proposed limited new T cell recruitment per seasonal influenza vaccination.

This clonotype was seen only a few times. Its antigen remains unidentified. TCRdb reprocessed the RT-PCR reads via MiXCR and lists one record per CDR3 protein. This table has roughly 700,000 distinct CDR3 sequences, roughly 14% appearing once. The TCR comes from a man aged 50 to 60 who received an inactivated influenza vaccine. Sequencing was performed on PBMCs from blood, taken roughly 13 days after vaccination.

CDR3 residues: CSTRLAGGSTGELFF. CDR3 nucleotide sequence: TGCAGTACCCGACTAGCGGGAGGATCCACCGGGGAGCTGTTTTTT. The chain combines TRBV20-1 with TRBJ2-2; 13 bases are a match to TRBD2. V shed 8 bases, J shed 4 bases, and the junction held 7 bases outside the gene matches. Per the germline V gene, CDR1 is DFQATT and CDR2 is SNEGSKA (reference sequence). This CDR3 contains 15 residues.